This is a list of T cell receptor beta chains from one sample in a study of identical twins. TCRdb fed the 5' RACE reads into MiXCR, producing one record per CDR3 protein. The data contain 240,000 or so distinct CDR3 sequences, about 7.3% of them singletons. A further study also used this sample, focusing on yellow fever vaccine responses in identical twins.

The sample comprised memory (CD45RO+) T cells sorted from blood. The receptors shown here come from a woman aged 18-29 years in good health. Both conserved end residues are part of each CDR3. Each record gives: V gene, J gene, CDR3 length, D gene, clone size, CDR3 protein, CDR3 DNA. D genes are given only for firm matches. The size of a clone is reported for some rows only, either as once, few or many, or as a class for expanded clones.

TRBV7-9	TRBJ2-3	16	.	.	CASSSGAVISTDTQYF	TGTGCCAGCAGCTCTGGCGCTGTAATAAGCACAGATACGCAGTATTTT
TRBV10-3	TRBJ2-2	15	.	few	CAISGTSPGTGELFF	TGTGCCATCAGTGGGACTTCCCCGGGAACCGGGGAGCTGTTTTTT
TRBV11-2	TRBJ2-1	16	.	few	CSSTTTTTLSYNEQFF	TGTTCCAGCACCACAACGACTACCCTCTCCTACAATGAGCAGTTCTTC
TRBV10-3	TRBJ1-1	12	.	.	CAAQTGNTEAFF	TGTGCCGCACAGACAGGGAACACTGAAGCTTTCTTT
TRBV7-8	TRBJ2-3	14	.	many	CASSQGVGGDTQYF	TGTGCCAGCAGCCAGGGGGTGGGAGGAGATACGCAGTATTTT
TRBV24-1	TRBJ2-5	16	.	.	CATSDLKGRGKETQYF	TGTGCCACCAGTGATTTGAAGGGCAGGGGAAAAGAGACCCAGTACTTC
TRBV3-1	TRBJ2-5	19	TRBD2	.	CASSQSGLAGGRSQETQYF	TGTGCCAGCAGCCAATCGGGACTAGCGGGGGGGCGGAGTCAAGAGACCCAGTACTTC
TRBV19	TRBJ2-7	14	.	.	CASSGTITSYEQYF	TGTGCCAGTAGTGGTACTATAACCTCCTACGAGCAGTACTTC
TRBV4-1	TRBJ1-5	15	.	.	CASSPRQGPEQPQHF	TGCGCCAGCAGCCCACGGCAGGGACCAGAACAGCCCCAGCATTTT
TRBV2	TRBJ2-4	16	TRBD1	.	CASSGDSTLAKNIQYF	TGTGCCAGCAGTGGGGACAGTACTCTAGCCAAAAACATTCAGTACTTC
TRBV7-9	TRBJ2-5	15	TRBD1	.	CASSTGQGGRETQYF	TGTGCCAGCAGCACGGGACAGGGGGGTCGAGAGACCCAGTACTTC
TRBV4-1	TRBJ2-3	16	TRBD2	many	CASSQEAGGGADTQYF	TGCGCCAGCAGCCAAGAAGCGGGGGGGGGGGCAGATACGCAGTATTTT
TRBV6-1	TRBJ1-2	13	.	few	CASSVAGVPGYTF	TGTGCCAGCAGTGTGGCAGGGGTCCCTGGCTACACCTTC
TRBV5-4	TRBJ2-2	17	TRBD2	few	CASSLALLAGGAGEPFF	TGTGCCAGCAGCTTGGCCCTACTAGCGGGAGGCGCCGGGGAGCCGTTTTTT
TRBV4-1	TRBJ1-1	13	.	many	CASSQPRDIEAFF	TGCGCCAGCAGCCAACCCCGGGACATAGAAGCTTTCTTT
TRBV7-8	TRBJ2-3	18	.	many	CASSLVRSSPLSTDTQYF	TGTGCCAGCAGCTTAGTGCGGAGTAGCCCTCTTAGCACAGATACGCAGTATTTT
TRBV28	TRBJ2-1	14	.	few	CASSLGYFYNEQFF	TGTGCCAGCAGTTTAGGGTATTTCTACAATGAGCAGTTCTTC
TRBV7-8	TRBJ1-1	13	TRBD1	.	CASSSRTGGRAFF	TGTGCCAGCAGCTCACGGACAGGGGGTCGAGCTTTCTTT
TRBV24-1	TRBJ1-1	11	.	.	CAISGGTEAFF	TGTGCCATCTCGGGGGGCACTGAAGCTTTCTTT
TRBV12-3/TRBV12-4	TRBJ1-2	15	.	many	CASTIEGTSNYGYTF	TGTGCCAGCACCATCGAGGGGACAAGTAACTATGGCTACACCTTC
TRBV10-1	TRBJ2-2	13	.	.	CASSEREPGELFF	TGCGCCAGCAGTGAGAGGGAGCCCGGGGAGCTGTTTTTT
TRBV3-1	TRBJ2-1	15	TRBD2	many	CASSHSGGDYNEQFF	TGTGCCAGCAGCCATAGCGGGGGCGACTACAATGAGCAGTTCTTC
TRBV4-1	TRBJ2-1	14	.	.	CASSQDAQYNEQFF	TGCGCCAGCAGCCAAGACGCACAGTACAATGAGCAGTTCTTC
TRBV5-1	TRBJ2-6	17	.	.	CASSLGGQSSGANVLTF	TGCGCCAGCAGCTTGGGAGGACAGTCCTCTGGGGCCAACGTCCTGACTTTC
TRBV7-9	TRBJ2-7	13	.	many	CASSSGGAYEQYF	TGTGCCAGCAGCTCTGGGGGTGCCTACGAGCAGTACTTC
TRBV12-3/TRBV12-4	TRBJ2-7	16	.	many	CASSLYLERFPNEQYF	TGTGCCAGCAGTTTGTATCTAGAACGGTTTCCGAACGAGCAGTACTTC
TRBV20-1	TRBJ1-2	13	.	.	CSAPFRENYGYTF	TGCAGTGCCCCCTTCCGGGAAAACTATGGCTACACCTTC
TRBV24-1	TRBJ1-1	11	.	few	CATSVGFLAFF	TGTGCCACCAGTGTCGGTTTTCTAGCTTTCTTT